This passage covers 12 T cell receptor beta chains from one sample sequenced in a study of response to subunit inactivated influenza vaccine. A single record per CDR3 protein comes from TCRdb applying MiXCR to the RT-PCR reads. The data show around 470,000 distinct CDR3 sequences, approximately 7.2% seen once. The sample here was PBMCs from blood, taken roughly 24 months after vaccination. The receptors were gathered from a man aged 50 to 69 who received an inactivated influenza vaccine.

The J gene is TRBJ2-4, the V gene TRBV6-1, with D perhaps matching TRBD1 (6 bases). Germline CDR1 MNHNS, CDR2 SASEGT. Trimming removed 0 bases from V and 9 bases from J, with 9 bases in between. The CDR3 is 13 amino acids. Here the CDR3 DNA reads TGTGCCAGCAGTGAAGCACCAGGGGCCATTCAGTACTTC. Protein sequence: CASSEAPGAIQYF.

Remarks on this clonotype: A junction end diverges from the germline sequence, so it may reflect a read error. This chain connects TRBV7-9 to TRBJ2-7; 9 nucleotides match TRBD2. This CDR3 contains 15 residues. Germline V gene lookup returns CDR1 SEHNR and CDR2 FQNEAQ (reference sequence). CDR3 coding DNA: TGTGCCAGCAGCCTAGCGGGACTAGTCATTTACGAGCAGTACTTC. It is translated as CASSLAGLVIYEQYF.

This clonotype has a handful of counts. The chain is built from TRBV4-2 and TRBJ2-1; no reliable D call. This CDR3 is 16 amino acids long. Trimming took 4 bases from V and 1 from J, leaving 14 bases between them. Germline lookup yields CDR1 LGHNA and CDR2 YNFKEQ. The CDR3 DNA reads TGTGCCAGCAGCCCCGTGGGCGGAATGTCCTACAATGAGCAGTTCTTC. It encodes CASSPVGGMSYNEQFF.

This clonotype turned up a few times. J is TRBJ1-1 and V is TRBV27, with 7 bases fitting TRBD1. CDR1 MNHEY and CDR2 SMNVEV come from the germline V gene (reference sequence). This CDR3 is 13 amino acids long. J was trimmed by 6 bases and V by 5 bases; bases with no gene match: 6. CDR3: CASSRGTDPEAFF. DNA for the CDR3: TGTGCCAGCAGTCGAGGGACAGACCCTGAAGCTTTCTTT.

The V gene is TRBV29-1, the J gene TRBJ2-3, with TRBD1 matching over 7 bases. The trim removed 2 bases at V and 3 bases at J, leaving 11 bases unmatched. CDR3 length: 16 amino acids. Germline lookup yields CDR1 SQVTM and CDR2 ANQGSEA. This chain's CDR3 is CSVELPTGKRTDTQYF. The CDR3 coding sequence is TGCAGCGTTGAATTACCGACAGGGAAAAGAACAGATACGCAGTATTTT.

The chain has TRBV23-1 and TRBJ2-7; D is uncertain. TRBV23-1 is identified as an open reading frame with a role that is uncertain. This CDR3 region has 13 residues. The V and J ends lost 5 bases and 0 bases respectively, with 8 bases between them. The CDR3 region has the DNA TGCGCCAGCAGTATTAATAGCTCCTACGAGCAGTACTTC. Amino acid sequence: CASSINSSYEQYF.

This clonotype was seen more than once but under ten times. The chain links TRBV7-2 to TRBJ1-1; no definite D call. Germline loops: CDR1 SGHTA, CDR2 FQGNSA. The CDR3 is 15 amino acids. Trimming cost V 4 bases and J 1 base, with 13 bases left between them. CDR3 in DNA: TGTGCCAGCAGCTCCTGGGGTGGTGGGAACACTGAAGCTTTCTTT. Its protein product is CASSSWGGGNTEAFF.

V gene TRBV4-3 combines with J gene TRBJ2-7, with 10 positions matching TRBD2. The germline CDR1 and CDR2 sequences are LGHNA and YSLEER. The junction had 5 bases not matched to a gene; V was cut back by 4 bases and J by 2 bases. This CDR3 is 15 amino acids long. The CDR3 reads CASSRGLAETYEQYF. As DNA, the CDR3 is TGCGCCAGCAGCCGAGGACTAGCGGAGACCTACGAGCAGTACTTC.

This clonotype was recorded a few times. V is TRBV20-1 and J is TRBJ1-4; TRBD1 is a possible D gene (5 bases). V was cut by 5 bases and J by 5 bases, with 15 bases left in between. The CDR3 is made up of 14 amino acids. In germline, CDR1 is DFQATT, CDR2 SNEGSKA (reference sequence). CDR3 sequence (DNA): TGCAGTGCTCCCAAGAGGGGACTAAATGAAAAACTGTTTTTT. It codes for CSAPKRGLNEKLFF.

This clonotype appeared a few times. Written as DNA, the CDR3 is TGTGCCAGCAGCCAATATTCCTACGAGCAGTACTTC. Encoded protein: CASSQYSYEQYF. The chain carries TRBV3-1 and TRBJ2-7; D is unresolved. CDR3 length equals 12 residues. V lost 2 bases, J lost 1 base, and 3 bases lay in between. Germline V gives CDR1 LGHDT, CDR2 YNNKEL (reference sequence).

This chain joins TRBV29-1 and TRBJ1-3; unclear D gene. V lost 3 bases and J lost 2, with 17 bases in between. Germline loops: CDR1 SQVTM, CDR2 ANQGSEA. CDR3 size: 16 residues. CDR3 bases: TGCAGCGTTGAGGGTTGGGCGACGGGAGCTGGAAACACCATATATTTT. Amino acids: CSVEGWATGAGNTIYF. The full variable domain, rest sourced from reference TRBV29-1 and TRBJ1-3, is SAVISQKPSRDICQRGTSLTIQCQVDSQVTMMFWYRQQPGQSLTLIATANQGSEATYESGFVIDKFPISRPNLTFSTLTVSNMSPEDSSIYLCSVEGWATGAGNTIYFGEGSWLTVV.

This chain links TRBV6-1 with TRBJ2-7; D is unresolved. Trimming left V 6 bases short and J 0 bases short, with 18 bases between. The germline V gene has CDR1 MNHNS and CDR2 SASEGT. This CDR3 is 16 amino acids long. CDR3 region: CASRGMGRKSSYEQYF. Here the CDR3 DNA reads TGTGCCAGCAGGGGTATGGGTCGTAAGAGCTCCTACGAGCAGTACTTC.